This T cell receptor (beta chain) was documented in a study of yellow fever vaccine responses in identical twins. Overall study findings and caveats: Twins reportedly had a vaccine T cell response that seemed partly convergent, partly personalized.

TCRdb re-analysed the RT-PCR reads in MiXCR, keeping a single row per CDR3 protein. Of 12,000 or so distinct CDR3 sequences in the sample, about 83% were seen once. Germline V gene sequence: CDR1 SGHRS, CDR2 YFSETQ. CDR3 length equals 15 residues. The trim removed 7 bases at V and 3 bases at J, leaving 6 bases unmatched. About this clonotype: Its antigen remains unknown.

Sequenced here: T cells from blood (PBMCs), unsorted or a sorted subset (not recorded which), sampled before or after yellow fever vaccination (not recorded which). This clonotype was sampled from a woman younger than 35 who received the yellow fever vaccine. The genes are TRBV5-1 and TRBJ2-3, with 12 bases fitting TRBD2. CDR3 sequence: CASRGLAGSTDTQYF. The CDR3, as DNA: TGCGCCAGCCGAGGACTAGCGGGGAGTACAGATACGCAGTATTTT.